This T cell receptor beta chain came from a study of cytomegalovirus exposure and HLA in healthy donors listed by TCRdb under 2017. Concerning the study at large: According to a later analysis, the 120 or so validation repertoires were produced on the same platform as the roughly 700 repertoires of the first cohort. The study was designed to test whether signatures of past pathogen exposure could be identified by cataloging public T cell receptors. Besides the first cohort of 666 subjects, a separate validation cohort made up of 120 or so different subjects was used. To predict cytomegalovirus infection status, the study brought together high-throughput TCR immunosequencing, statistical association of individual TCRs with disease status, and machine learning. Results the study describes overall, beyond this receptor: Most TCR sequences were observed very rarely across donors, whereas some public TCRs were present in many individuals. A few of the identified cytomegalovirus-associated TCR beta chains were confirmed in vitro to be specific for cytomegalovirus antigens. In a later analysis, TCRs clustered in the first cohort were found to also tend to co-occur in the 130 or so validation repertoires, with 94% of cluster scores above 0. According to the authors, the approach could potentially be generalized to other disease states and immunological phenotypes. In both the original and validation cohorts, the classifier was reported to diagnose cytomegalovirus status with high specificity and sensitivity. The study listed 170 or so TCR beta chains as associated with cytomegalovirus. A later analysis lacked HLA typing for the validation cohort, so it scored co-occurrence in that cohort across all 110 or so repertoires.

The table lists this clone with a count of one. Its target antigen remains unknown. Per-nucleotide qualities are absent, and no much larger clonotype sits a single base away. To prepare the library, the immunoSEQ multiplex PCR assay was applied. The paper's processing steps were these. To diagnose cytomegalovirus status from the catalog of TCR beta chain sequences, a statistical classification framework was built. TCRdb limited this immuneACCESS table to in-frame rearrangements with V and J called. A share of clones is missing; checked studies link under half to unresolved V genes, and the rest is unexplained. V and J calls plus clone size are reproduced from that table; the DNA served to infer D and trimming. This sample lists about 160,000 clones; roughly nine tenths were detected once. About 6% of the sample is held by the ten biggest clonotypes. A distance of 16 bases separates the germline ends of V and J, which lose 5 bases and 2 bases respectively. The germline V gene (reference sequence) specifies MNHEY as CDR1 and SMNVEV as CDR2. Inclusive of the bounding cysteine and phenylalanine, the CDR3 is 16 residues long. Just the 48-base CDR3 DNA is kept, in frame starting at base 1.

Separate from the roughly 700-subject first cohort, the validation cohort of 95 to 150 subjects was the group to which the donors belonged. Material for sequencing was PBMCs. Recombination joined TRBV27 with TRBJ2-1, with the D segment possibly TRBD1 or TRBD2, each aligning over 5 bases. The TCR sequence derives from a woman in her thirties in good health and CMV-seronegative. In nucleotides, the sequence is TGTGCCAGCAGTGAAACAGTGGGGGAAACCTACAATGAGCAGTTCTTC. It is translated as CASSETVGETYNEQFF.